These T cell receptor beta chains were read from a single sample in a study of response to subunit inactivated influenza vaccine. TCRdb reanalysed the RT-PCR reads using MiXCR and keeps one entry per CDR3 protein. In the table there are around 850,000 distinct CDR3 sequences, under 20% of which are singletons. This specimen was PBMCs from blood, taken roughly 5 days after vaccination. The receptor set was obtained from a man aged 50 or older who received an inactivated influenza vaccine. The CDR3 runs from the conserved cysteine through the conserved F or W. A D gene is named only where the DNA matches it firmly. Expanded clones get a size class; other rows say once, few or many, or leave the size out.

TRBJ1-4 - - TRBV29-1 TGCAGCGTTGGTCGGCAAGGAGAAAAACTGTTTTTT CSVGRQGEKLFF
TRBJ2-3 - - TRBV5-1 TGCGCCAGCAGCCCCGGGGCCAGTTCAGATACGCAGTATTTT CASSPGASSDTQYF
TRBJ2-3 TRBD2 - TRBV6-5 TGTGCCAGCAGTTACTCAAAGCGGGAGAGTACAGATACGCAGTATTTT CASSYSKRESTDTQYF
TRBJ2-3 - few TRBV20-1 TGCAGTGCTAGACTAGCGCTCAGCACAGATACGCAGTATTTT CSARLALSTDTQYF
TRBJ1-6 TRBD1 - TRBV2 TGTGCCAGCTGGGACAGGGATTCACCCCTCCACTTT CASWDRDSPLHF
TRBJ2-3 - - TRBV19 TGTGCCAGTGGAACTCTTGCGGGCAGCACAGATACGCAGTATTTT CASGTLAGSTDTQYF
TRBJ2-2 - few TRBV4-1 TGCGCCAGCAGTTGGGGGGACATTAACACCGGGGAGCTGTTTTTT CASSWGDINTGELFF
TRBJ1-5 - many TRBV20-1 TGCAGTGCCACCGACGGGAACAATCAGCCCCAGCATTTT CSATDGNNQPQHF
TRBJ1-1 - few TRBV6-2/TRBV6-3 TGTGCCAGCAGTACACCGGGACGGCCGAACACTGAAGCTTTCTTT CASSTPGRPNTEAFF
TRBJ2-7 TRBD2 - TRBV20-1 TGCAGTGCTAGTCCCGGGACTAGCGGGACCGACCGGTACTTC CSASPGTSGTDRYF
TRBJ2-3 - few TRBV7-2 TGTGCCAGCAGCTTAAATACACTAAGCACAGATACGCAGTATTTT CASSLNTLSTDTQYF
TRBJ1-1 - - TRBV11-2 TGTGCCAGCAGCTTAGTGGGAGGCCCCGACAGGAAAGGCGCTGAAGCTTTCTTT CASSLVGGPDRKGAEAFF
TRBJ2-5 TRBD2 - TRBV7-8 TGTGCCAGCAGCTCACCTAGCGGGAGGGTTAGTTGGGGACTCCAAGAGACCCAGTACTTC CASSSPSGRVSWGLQETQYF
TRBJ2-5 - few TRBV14 TGTGCCAGCAGCCAATCCGTCAGGCAAGAGACCCAGTACTTC CASSQSVRQETQYF
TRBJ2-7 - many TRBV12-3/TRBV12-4 TGTGCCAGCAGTTTTGGGGGAGCCTACGAGCAGTACTTC CASSFGGAYEQYF
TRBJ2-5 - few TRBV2 TGTGCCAGCAGAAGAACAGGGAGTTTGGAGACCCAGTACTTC CASRRTGSLETQYF
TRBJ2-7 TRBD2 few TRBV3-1 TGTGCCAGCAGCCAAGAGCTGTGGACTAGCGGGGGGGCCGAGCAGTACTTC CASSQELWTSGGAEQYF
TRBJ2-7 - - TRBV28 TGTGCCAGCAGTCCGTCTAAAGATTCCTACGAGCAGTACTTC CASSPSKDSYEQYF